The clone carrying this T cell receptor beta chain was counted once. No antigen is known for it. Germline lookup yields CDR1 SEHNR and CDR2 FQNEAQ (reference sequence). CDR3 length: 18 residues. J gave up 7 bases and V 5 bases, and 13 bases lay outside the gene matches. Profiling relied on immunoSEQ multiplex PCR, and the TCRdb table lists in-frame clones only, not all of them. The data show 300,000 to 400,000 clones, roughly 88% seen once. These data originate in a study of cytomegalovirus exposure and HLA in healthy donors. Overall study: The platform used for the 110 or so validation repertoires matched that of the 600 to 800 first-cohort repertoires, a later analysis reported.

Notes on the study in general: Reported performance of the classifier showed diagnosis of cytomegalovirus status with high specificity and sensitivity.

What was sequenced was PBMCs. This chain links TRBV7-9 with TRBJ2-2; 13 nucleotides align to TRBD2. This TCR came from a woman between 18 and 29 years old in good health and CMV-seronegative. Written as DNA, the CDR3 is TGTGCCAGCAGCACCACCCCACTAGCGGGGGGGAAGGGCGGGGAGCTGTTTTTT. This encodes CASSTTPLAGGKGGELFF.